These T cell receptor beta chains were read from a single sample in a study of blood T cell repertoires in COVID-19. Libraries were prepared by immunoSEQ multiplex PCR; TCRdb keeps only in-frame clonotypes and omits some of them. The sample holds approximately 230,000 clones, 70% to 90% seen once. The sample comprised peripheral blood. Source of these receptors: a man aged 18-30 years with active or convalescent COVID-19. The CDR3 runs from the conserved cysteine through the conserved F or W. D genes are given only for firm matches. A row's size may be missing; if present it is once, few, many or a size class.

d_gene | abundance | j_gene | v_gene | CDR3nt | CDR3aa
TRBD1 | - | TRBJ1-2 | TRBV27 | TGTGCCAGCAGTTTATCGCTGACAGGGGGCCATGGCTACACCTTC | CASSLSLTGGHGYTF
TRBD1 | - | TRBJ2-1 | TRBV5-6 | TGTGCCAGCAGCTTGAGACGGCAGGGGGCCTACAATGAGCAGTTCTTC | CASSLRRQGAYNEQFF
- | - | TRBJ2-7 | TRBV6-2/TRBV6-3 | TGTGCCAGCAGTTCCCGAGGCAATACAAAGCGCTACGAGCAGTACTTC | CASSSRGNTKRYEQYF
- | - | TRBJ1-4 | TRBV9 | TGTGCCAGCAGCCCCATCCCGGGAACTAATGAAAAACTGTTTTTT | CASSPIPGTNEKLFF
- | - | TRBJ2-5 | TRBV9 | TGTGCCAGCAGCGTAGACAGTGGAGAGACCCAGTACTTC | CASSVDSGETQYF
- | once | TRBJ1-1 | TRBV18 | TGTGCCAGCTCACCCGGGGAAACTGAAGCTTTCTTT | CASSPGETEAFF
- | - | TRBJ1-5 | TRBV7-2 | TGTGCCAGCAGCTTGACGGGATTCGGAAGCAATCAGCCCCAGCATTTT | CASSLTGFGSNQPQHF
TRBD1 | few | TRBJ1-5 | TRBV19 | TGTGCCAGTAGTCCGGACAGGGCCAATCAGCCCCAGCATTTT | CASSPDRANQPQHF
- | - | TRBJ1-1 | TRBV19 | TGTGCCAGTAGTCCGACCGGGAGGGGGAACACTGAAGCTTTCTTT | CASSPTGRGNTEAFF
TRBD2 | - | TRBJ2-3 | TRBV5-4 | TGTGCCAGCAGCCCGTCCGGGACTAGCGGCATCGCTAGCACAGATACGCAGTATTTT | CASSPSGTSGIASTDTQYF
- | - | TRBJ1-5 | TRBV19 | TGTGCCAGTAGTCTACGACAGGCAGAGGCCACCCAGCATTTT | CASSLRQAEATQHF
TRBD1 | - | TRBJ2-1 | TRBV2 | TGTGCCAGCAGTGGGGACAGGGCGGGAGCCAATGAGCAGTTCTTC | CASSGDRAGANEQFF
- | - | TRBJ2-5 | TRBV9 | TGTGCCAGCAGCCCTCCGGGACTCTCAGAGACCCAGTACTTC | CASSPPGLSETQYF
- | - | TRBJ2-3 | TRBV12-3/TRBV12-4 | TGTGCCAGCGTTAGGAGCGCAGATACGCAGTATTTT | CASVRSADTQYF
- | - | TRBJ2-5 | TRBV11-3 | TGTGCCAGCAGCTTAGGACTACAAGAGACCCAGTACTTC | CASSLGLQETQYF
- | - | TRBJ2-7 | TRBV14 | TGTGCCAGCAGCCAAGGGGGCGGTTCCTACGAGCAGTACTTC | CASSQGGGSYEQYF
TRBD2 | - | TRBJ2-1 | TRBV12-5 | TGTGCTAGTGGTTTGGTACACGGGACTAGCGGTCCCAATGAGCAGTTCTTC | CASGLVHGTSGPNEQFF
TRBD1 | - | TRBJ1-2 | TRBV28 | TGTGCCAGCAGTTCGGCCGGGACAGGGAACTATGGCTACACCTTC | CASSSAGTGNYGYTF
- | once | TRBJ2-3 | TRBV5-1 | TGCGCCAGCAGCTTGGCCCAGGGCACAGATACGCAGTATTTT | CASSLAQGTDTQYF
- | - | TRBJ2-7 | TRBV7-2 | TGTGCCAGCAGCTCCAGGACAGACTACGAGCAGTACTTC | CASSSRTDYEQYF
- | - | TRBJ1-1 | TRBV27 | TGTGCCAGCAGTTTTCGTGGAGGGGAAGCTTTCTTT | CASSFRGGEAFF
TRBD1 | - | TRBJ2-4 | TRBV7-2 | TGTGCCAGCAGCTTGGACAGGGGGATCGGAAACATTCAGTACTTC | CASSLDRGIGNIQYF
TRBD2 | - | TRBJ2-7 | TRBV28 | TGTGCCAGCAGTCTTTTGCTGACTAGCGGGAGAGCCTACGAGCAGTACTTC | CASSLLLTSGRAYEQYF
- | - | TRBJ1-2 | TRBV27 | TGTGCCAGTTATTCCGGGGGCTACACCTTC | CASYSGGYTF
TRBD2 | - | TRBJ2-3 | TRBV13 | TGTGCCAGCAGCTTCGCGGGGGGGCGCACAGATACGCAGTATTTT | CASSFAGGRTDTQYF
- | - | TRBJ1-5 | TRBV3-1/TRBV3-2 | TGTGCCAGCAGCCAAGATTTACCGGGGTATAGCAATCAGCCCCAGCATTTT | CASSQDLPGYSNQPQHF
- | few | TRBJ1-2 | TRBV28 | TGTGCCAGCGGATTCGGATGGGCAATCACCTTC | CASGFGWAITF
TRBD1 | - | TRBJ2-3 | TRBV15 | TGTGCCACCAGCAGGGCCCGGGACAGTCATGGCACAGATACGCAGTATTTT | CATSRARDSHGTDTQYF
TRBD1 | - | TRBJ2-3 | TRBV4-1 | TGCGCCAGCAGCCAAAACCCCGGGACAGGGGTTTCGGATACGCAGTATTTT | CASSQNPGTGVSDTQYF
- | - | TRBJ1-6 | TRBV15 | TGTGCCACCAGCAGAGATGGGAGGAGGGGCGGTTCACCCCTCCACTTT | CATSRDGRRGGSPLHF
TRBD2 | - | TRBJ2-1 | TRBV5-1 | TGCGCCAGCAGCGGGACTACGAGCTCCTACAATGAGCAGTTCTTC | CASSGTTSSYNEQFF
- | - | TRBJ2-1 | TRBV12-3/TRBV12-4 | TGTGCCAGCAGTTTTGGAGGGCCCAATGAGCAGTTCTTC | CASSFGGPNEQFF
- | - | TRBJ1-1 | TRBV6-5 | TGTGCCAGCAGCCCCAGGGGTGACACTGAAGCTTTCTTT | CASSPRGDTEAFF
- | - | TRBJ2-7 | TRBV25-1 | TGTGCCAGCAGTGACCCAAGACAGCCACCCTACGAGCAGTACTTC | CASSDPRQPPYEQYF
- | - | TRBJ1-2 | TRBV19 | TGTGCCAGTAGTATTTTGGGGGGCTATGGCTACACCTTC | CASSILGGYGYTF
- | once | TRBJ2-1 | TRBV4-3 | TGCGCCAGCAGCAGCAGCTTCGGACTCGACGGCGGGGATGAGCAGTTCTTC | CASSSSFGLDGGDEQFF
TRBD1 | few | TRBJ2-7 | TRBV29-1 | TGCAGCGATAAGACAGGGGGAGTCTACGAGCAGTACTTC | CSDKTGGVYEQYF
- | - | TRBJ1-2 | TRBV28 | TGTGCCAGCAGTTATTTAGCTAACTATGGCTACACCTTC | CASSYLANYGYTF